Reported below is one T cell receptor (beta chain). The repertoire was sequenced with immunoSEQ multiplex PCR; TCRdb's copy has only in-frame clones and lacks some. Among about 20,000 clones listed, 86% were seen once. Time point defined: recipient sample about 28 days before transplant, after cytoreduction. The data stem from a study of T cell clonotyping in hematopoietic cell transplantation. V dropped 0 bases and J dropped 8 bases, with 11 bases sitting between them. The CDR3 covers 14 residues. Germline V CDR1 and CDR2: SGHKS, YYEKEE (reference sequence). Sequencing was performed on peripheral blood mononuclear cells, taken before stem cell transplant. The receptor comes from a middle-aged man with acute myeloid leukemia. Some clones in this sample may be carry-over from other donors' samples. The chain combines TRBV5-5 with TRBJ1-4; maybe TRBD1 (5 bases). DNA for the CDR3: TGTGCCAGCAGCTTGGGAGGATGGGGGGAAAAACTGTTTTTT. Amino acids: CASSLGGWGEKLFF.